This TCR beta chain originates from a study of PD-1 blockade in classical Hodgkin lymphoma. Notes on the study in general: Although disease activity or prior therapy may be involved, causes of the repertoire differences remain undefined. Patients starting nivolumab under 1 year after ASCT were excluded. A reduction in baseline TCR diversity was reportedly seen in newly diagnosed patients relative to healthy donors. The baseline diversity of complete responders showed similarity to that of newly diagnosed patients.

Time point noted: cycle 4 day 1 (C4D1), after five to seven weeks of nivolumab. Following autologous stem cell transplantation, relapse occurred in every patient, and exposure to brentuximab vedotin varied. The V end was cut by 6 bases, the J end by 0 bases, with 13 bases between. This CDR3 spans 16 amino acids. Germline CDR1 reads SGHRS; CDR2 reads YFSETQ. This clone showed up just once. Its target is not known. Clones were sequenced by immunoSEQ multiplex PCR, and TCRdb holds only the in-frame ones, with some missing. Of about 96,000 clones in the sample, approximately 94% are singletons; the top ten hold about 2%.

The sequence came from a human donor with classical Hodgkin lymphoma. Sequenced material: peripheral blood mononuclear cells (PBMCs), taken before the fourth cycle of nivolumab. The chain combines TRBV5-1 with TRBJ2-6; possible D gene TRBD1, 6 bases. The chain's CDR3 is CASKPRGGSGANVLTF. The CDR3 nucleotides are TGCGCCAGCAAGCCGAGAGGGGGCTCTGGGGCCAACGTCCTGACTTTC.